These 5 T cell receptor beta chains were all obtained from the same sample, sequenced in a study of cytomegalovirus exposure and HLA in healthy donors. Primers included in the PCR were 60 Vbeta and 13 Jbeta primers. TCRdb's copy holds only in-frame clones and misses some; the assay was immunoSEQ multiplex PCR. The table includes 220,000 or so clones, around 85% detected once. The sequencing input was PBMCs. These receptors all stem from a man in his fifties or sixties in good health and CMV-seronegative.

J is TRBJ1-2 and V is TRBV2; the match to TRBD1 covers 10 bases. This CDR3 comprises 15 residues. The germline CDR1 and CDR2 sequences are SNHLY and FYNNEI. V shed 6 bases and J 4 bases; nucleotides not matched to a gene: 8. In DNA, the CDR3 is TGTGCCAGCAGGCCAGGACAGGGGGTAGTCTATGGCTACACCTTC. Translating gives CASRPGQGVVYGYTF. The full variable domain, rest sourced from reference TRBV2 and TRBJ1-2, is EPEVTQTPSHQVTQMGQEVILRCVPISNHLYFYWYRQILGQKVEFLVSFYNNEISEKSEIFDDQFSVERPDGSNFTLKIRSTKLEDSAMYFCASRPGQGVVYGYTFGSGTRLTVV.

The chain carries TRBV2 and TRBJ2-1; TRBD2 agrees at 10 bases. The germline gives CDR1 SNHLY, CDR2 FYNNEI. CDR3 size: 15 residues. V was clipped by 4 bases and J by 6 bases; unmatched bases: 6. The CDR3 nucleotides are TGTGCCAGCAGTGCCGGGACTAGCGAACGCAATGAGCAGTTCTTC. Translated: CASSAGTSERNEQFF.

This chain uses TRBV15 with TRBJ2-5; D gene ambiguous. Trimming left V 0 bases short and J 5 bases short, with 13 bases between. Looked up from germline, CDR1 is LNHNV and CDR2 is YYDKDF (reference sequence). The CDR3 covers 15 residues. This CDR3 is CATSRDPISMETQYF. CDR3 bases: TGTGCCACCAGCAGAGATCCCATTAGCATGGAGACCCAGTACTTC. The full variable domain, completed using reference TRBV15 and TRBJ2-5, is DAMVIQNPRYQVTQFGKPVTLSCSQTLNHNVMYWYQQKSSQAPKLLFHYYDKDFNNEADTPDNFQSRRPNTSFCFLDIRSPGLGDTAMYLCATSRDPISMETQYFGPGTRLLVL.

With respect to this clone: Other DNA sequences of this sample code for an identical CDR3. This CDR3 reads CASSLGQGVETQYF. CDR3 DNA sequence: TGTGCCAGCAGCTTAGGGCAGGGGGTTGAGACCCAGTACTTC. The chain has TRBV7-9 and TRBJ2-5, with 7 bases that match TRBD1. Germline V CDR1 and CDR2: SEHNR, FQNEAQ (reference sequence). Losses at the gene ends were 1 base for V and 5 bases for J; bases not matched to a gene: 4. The CDR3 is made up of 14 amino acids.

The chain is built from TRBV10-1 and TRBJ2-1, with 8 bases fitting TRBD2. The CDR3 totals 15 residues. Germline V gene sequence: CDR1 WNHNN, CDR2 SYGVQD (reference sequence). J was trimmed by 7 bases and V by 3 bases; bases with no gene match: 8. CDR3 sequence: CASSELSSGLNEQFF. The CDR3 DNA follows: TGCGCCAGCAGTGAATTGTCTAGCGGGCTGAATGAGCAGTTCTTC.